These 5 T cell receptor beta chains were sequenced from one sample in a study of technical replicates of blood from a few donors. Using immunoSEQ multiplex PCR, the repertoire was profiled, and TCRdb retains in-frame clones only, with some absent. The sample lists tens of thousands of clones; 94% were seen once. Source material: T cells isolated from PBMCs. The receptors stem from a human donor in good health.

The chain is built from TRBV5-1 and TRBJ1-1; a possible D gene is TRBD1 (6 bases). The CDR3 spans 14 residues. Germline loops: CDR1 SGHRS, CDR2 YFSETQ. Trimming left V 3 bases short and J 3 bases short, with 12 bases between. The CDR3 sequence is CASSWREGDTEAFF. Here the CDR3 DNA reads TGCGCCAGCAGCTGGAGGGAGGGGGACACTGAAGCTTTCTTT.

V is TRBV7-9 and J is TRBJ2-1; 13 positions match TRBD2. Germline CDR1 SEHNR, CDR2 FQNEAQ (reference sequence). With V trimmed by 3 bases and J by 8 bases, 7 bases remained unmatched. The CDR3 is made up of 16 amino acids. CDR3 protein: CASSFFRTSGSDEQFF. In DNA, the CDR3 is TGTGCCAGCAGCTTCTTCAGGACTAGCGGGAGTGATGAGCAGTTCTTC.

The chain joins TRBV5-5 to TRBJ2-7; 9 bases are shared with TRBD2. CDR1 is SGHKS and CDR2 is YYEKEE in the germline V gene (reference sequence). The CDR3 totals 17 residues. V lost 4 bases and J lost 2; bases outside the gene matches: 13. CDR3 residues: CASSLGGSLAGTYEQYF. The CDR3 DNA sequence: TGTGCCAGCAGCCTTGGGGGGAGCCTAGCGGGGACCTACGAGCAGTACTTC.

The genes are TRBV5-1 and TRBJ1-3; no clear D. This CDR3 has 14 residues. CDR1 is SGHRS, CDR2 YFSETQ, per germline. V was cut by 7 bases and J by 2 bases, with 13 bases left in between. CDR3 coding DNA: TGCGCCAGCGGCGCGGGTTCCACTGGAAACACCATATATTTT. Translation gives CASGAGSTGNTIYF.

This rearrangement joins TRBV5-1 to TRBJ1-5; TRBD1 matches at 7 bases. The ends lost 2 bases at V and 8 bases at J; junction bases unmatched: 10. The CDR3 is 15 residues long. CDR1 and CDR2 from the germline V gene are SGHRS and YFSETQ. The chain's CDR3 is CASSLDPTGSEPQHF. Written as DNA, the CDR3 is TGCGCCAGCAGCTTAGACCCGACAGGGTCGGAGCCCCAGCATTTT.